Each of the 12 T cell receptor beta chains below was sequenced from the same sample in a study of shared clonotypes between healthy human individuals. Only in-frame clones appear in the TCRdb table, and some are missing; sequencing was by immunoSEQ multiplex PCR. The sample yields around 1.9 million clones, 80% to 95% seen once. The naive CD8 population came from CD45RO-negative cells selected for CCR7, without terminally differentiated effector memory CD45RA+ cells. The sample was naive CD8+ T cells from PBMCs. The receptor set was obtained from a man between 18 and 35 years old in good health. Some clones in this sample may be carry-over from other donors' samples.

A single count supports this clone. The chain links TRBV12-2 to TRBJ2-7. TRBV12-2 is recorded as a pseudogene. The CDR3 has 16 residues. This CDR3 reads CASRFLFGPAPYEQYF. In DNA form, the CDR3 reads TGTGCAAGTCGCTTTTTATTCGGGCCAGCTCCCTACGAGCAGTACTTC.

This sequence joins TRBV27 and TRBJ2-7; the D is unclear. Trimming took 5 bases from V and 3 from J, leaving 14 bases between them. Germline V gene lookup returns CDR1 MNHEY and CDR2 SMNVEV (reference sequence). This CDR3 contains 14 residues. Here the CDR3 reads CASSPDIGNYEQYF. In nucleotides, the CDR3 is TGTGCCAGCAGTCCCGACATAGGAAACTACGAGCAGTACTTC.

The CDR3 loop is CASSHGLGGYNEQFF. The CDR3 DNA sequence: TGCGCCAGCAGCCATGGACTAGGAGGGTACAATGAGCAGTTCTTC. This chain joins TRBV4-1 and TRBJ2-1, with 7 positions matching TRBD2. From germline, CDR1 is MGHRA and CDR2 YSYEKL. The CDR3 loop spans 15 amino acids. The V gene end was trimmed by 3 bases and the J gene end by 4 bases; junction bases not matched to a gene: 6.

The gene calls are TRBV27 and TRBJ1-5; the D gene is possibly TRBD1 (6 bases). Per the germline V gene, CDR1 is MNHEY and CDR2 is SMNVEV (reference sequence). Trimming took 5 bases from V and 5 from J, leaving 13 bases between them. The CDR3 is 14 residues long. CDR3 in DNA: TGTGCCAGCAGTCTGCGGGGGCCGTATCAGCCCCAGCATTTT. This gives the protein CASSLRGPYQPQHF.

The chain recombines TRBV11-1 with TRBJ1-3; D is unclear. The CDR3 consists of 16 residues. CDR1 SGHAT and CDR2 FQDESV come from the germline V gene (reference sequence). V was shortened by 5 bases and J by 0 bases, with 14 bases between the two germline ends. CDR3 loop: CASSRHTINSGNTIYF. The CDR3 nucleotides read TGTGCCAGCAGCCGACACACGATTAACTCTGGAAACACCATATATTTT.

The chain has TRBV4-3 and TRBJ1-2; D gene unclear. Trimming took 0 bases from V and 2 from J, leaving 7 bases between them. There are 14 residues in the CDR3. The germline V gene encodes CDR1 LGHNA and CDR2 YSLEER. This chain's CDR3 is CASSQEGLNYGYTF. CDR3 nucleotide sequence: TGCGCCAGCAGCCAAGAAGGCCTCAACTATGGCTACACCTTC.

The chain links TRBV12-5 to TRBJ2-1; D gene unclear. Per the germline V gene, CDR1 is LGHNT and CDR2 is FRNRAP. The ends were cut back, 6 bases at V and 9 bases at J, with 9 bases in the middle. The CDR3 covers 11 residues. As DNA, the CDR3 is TGTGCTAGTGGCAGAGACGGTGAGCAGTTCTTC. Translating gives CASGRDGEQFF.

In the case of this clone: The junction differs from germline at one of its ends, possibly a read error. The chain employs TRBV7-2 and TRBJ2-1; D may be TRBD1 (6 bases). The CDR3 loop spans 10 amino acids. Germline CDR1 reads SGHTA; CDR2 reads FQGNSA. The DNA of the CDR3 is TGTGCCCTAATGGGGGCCCCTGTGCTCTTC. Amino acids: CALMGAPVLF. The entire variable domain, with the rest obtained from reference TRBV7-2 and TRBJ2-1, is as follows: GAGVSQSPSNKVTEKGKDVELRCDPISGHTALYWYRQSLGQGLEFLIYFQGNSAPDKSGLPSDRFSAERTGGSVSTLTIQRTQQEDSAVYLCALMGAPVLFGPGTRLTVL.

A single count supports this clone. J is TRBJ2-7 and V is TRBV27, with D possibly matching TRBD2 (6 bases). The V end lost 4 bases, the J end lost 7 bases, and 17 bases lay between the germline ends. CDR3 length: 14 residues. The germline CDR1 and CDR2 sequences are MNHEY and SMNVEV (reference sequence). For the CDR3, the DNA is TGTGCCAGCAGTTCCCGAAGCGGGCCGAGGGAGCAGTACTTC. Translated, it gives CASSSRSGPREQYF.

The gene calls are TRBV15 and TRBJ2-7; 10 bases are shared with TRBD1. Germline CDR1 reads LNHNV; CDR2 reads YYDKDF (reference sequence). With 4 bases clipped from V and 5 bases from J, the junction kept 8 bases outside the gene matches. The CDR3 has 15 amino acids. This chain's CDR3 is CATSNPGTGVHEQYF. The CDR3 DNA follows: TGTGCCACCAGCAACCCCGGGACAGGGGTCCACGAGCAGTACTTC.

This sequence joins TRBV7-6 and TRBJ1-1; D is ambiguous. Germline V gene data show CDR1 as SGHVS and CDR2 as FNYEAQ. V was shortened by 7 bases and J by 0 bases, with 12 bases between the two germline ends. This CDR3 is built from 14 residues. The CDR3 sequence: CASIPEAMNTEAFF. The CDR3 nucleotides are TGTGCCAGCATCCCAGAAGCTATGAACACTGAAGCTTTCTTT.

V gene TRBV5-8 combines with J gene TRBJ1-5; 12 bases are a match to TRBD1. The CDR3 runs 15 residues. V gave up 4 bases and J gave up 6 bases; unmatched junction bases: 5. Germline CDR1 SGHTS, CDR2 YDEGEE. CDR3: CASSGGTGGFQPQHF. In nucleotides, the CDR3 is TGTGCCAGCAGCGGCGGGACAGGGGGCTTTCAGCCCCAGCATTTT.